This TCR beta chain was identified in a study of T cell repertoires in cytomegalovirus infection. At the level of the study: Public signatures in TCR beta pointed to CMV infection and matching HLA type.

A single record per CDR3 protein comes from TCRdb applying MiXCR to the reads. The sample records 8,000 or so distinct CDR3 sequences, around 60% being singletons. Findings and caveats of the study: CMV-specific HLA-C-restricted TCR beta clonotypes dominated the ex vivo response. The cumulative frequency of public TCR beta families identified carriers of CMV plus the relevant HLA.

On this clonotype: The antigen remains unidentified. Given the absence of the conserved phenylalanine or tryptophan at the CDR3 end, a read error is likely. The limits of the CDR3 on the DNA are not certain, so only TCRdb's listed CDR3 is given.

Including both end residues, the CDR3 is 15 amino acids long. Germline V gene sequence: CDR1 SGHAT, CDR2 FQDESV (reference sequence). Source material: PBMCs, sequenced either directly or after in vitro stimulation (not recorded which). The V and J genes are TRBV11-1 and TRBJ2-7; the D call in the table, TRBD1, was not verified against the DNA. The clonotype comes from a human donor in good health (CMV status not recorded). Some clones in this sample may be carry-over from other donors' samples. Here the CDR3 reads CASRSRDIGFYEPCC.